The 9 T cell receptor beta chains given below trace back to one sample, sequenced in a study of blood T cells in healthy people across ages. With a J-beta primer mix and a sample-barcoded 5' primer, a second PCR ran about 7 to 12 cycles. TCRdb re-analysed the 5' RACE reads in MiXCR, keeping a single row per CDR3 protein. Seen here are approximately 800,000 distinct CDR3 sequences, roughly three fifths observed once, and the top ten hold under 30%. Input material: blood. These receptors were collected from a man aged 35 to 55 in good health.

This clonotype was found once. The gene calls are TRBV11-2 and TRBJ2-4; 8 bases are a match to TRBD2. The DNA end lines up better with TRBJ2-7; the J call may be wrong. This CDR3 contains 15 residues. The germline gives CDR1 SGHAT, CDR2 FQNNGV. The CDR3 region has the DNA TGTGCCAGCAGCATCGGACTAGCACGCGCCTACGAGCAGTACTTC. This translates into CASSIGLARAYEQYF.

The CDR3 spells CSVEYLVPDTQYF. The CDR3 nucleotides read TGCAGCGTTGAGTACTTGGTTCCAGATACGCAGTATTTT. The genes are TRBV29-1 and TRBJ2-3; no definite D call. Germline values: CDR1 SQVTM, CDR2 ANQGSEA. Trimming shortened V by 3 bases and J by 4 bases, and 11 bases separated the two germline ends. The CDR3 runs 13 residues.

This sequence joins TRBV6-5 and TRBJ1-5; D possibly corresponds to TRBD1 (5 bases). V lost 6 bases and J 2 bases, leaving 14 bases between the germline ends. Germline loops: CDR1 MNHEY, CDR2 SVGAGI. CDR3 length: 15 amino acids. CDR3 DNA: TGTGCCAGCAGCGACGCAGGGAATGGCAATCAGCCCCAGCATTTT. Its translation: CASSDAGNGNQPQHF.

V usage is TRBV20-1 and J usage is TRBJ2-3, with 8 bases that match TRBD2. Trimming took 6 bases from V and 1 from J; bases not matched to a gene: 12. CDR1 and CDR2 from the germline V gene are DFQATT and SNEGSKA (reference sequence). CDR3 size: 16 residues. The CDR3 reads CSAHGKRERGTDTQYF. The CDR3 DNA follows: TGCAGTGCCCACGGGAAGCGGGAGCGGGGCACAGATACGCAGTATTTT.

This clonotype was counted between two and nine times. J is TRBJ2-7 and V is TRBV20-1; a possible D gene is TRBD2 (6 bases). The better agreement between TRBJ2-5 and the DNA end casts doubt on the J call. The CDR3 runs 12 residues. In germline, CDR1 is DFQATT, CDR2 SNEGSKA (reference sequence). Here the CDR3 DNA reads TGCAGTGCACCTAGCGTGGGTGAGACCCAGTACTTC. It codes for CSAPSVGETQYF.

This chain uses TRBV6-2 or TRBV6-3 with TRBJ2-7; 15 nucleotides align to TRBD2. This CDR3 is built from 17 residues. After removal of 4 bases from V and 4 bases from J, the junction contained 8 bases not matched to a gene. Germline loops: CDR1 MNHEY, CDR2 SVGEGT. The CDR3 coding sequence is TGTGCCAGCAGTTTCCCCGGACTAGCGGGAGGGACGTACGAGCAGTACTTC. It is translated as CASSFPGLAGGTYEQYF.

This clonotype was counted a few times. CDR3 loop: CASSLQGLGSPNYGYTF. Written as DNA, the CDR3 is TGCGCCAGCAGCTTACAGGGGTTGGGTTCCCCGAACTATGGCTACACCTTC. The chain employs TRBV5-1 and TRBJ1-2; TRBD1 aligns across 7 bases. V was clipped by 2 bases and J by 2 bases; unmatched bases: 12. This CDR3 has 17 residues. Germline V gene lookup returns CDR1 SGHRS and CDR2 YFSETQ.

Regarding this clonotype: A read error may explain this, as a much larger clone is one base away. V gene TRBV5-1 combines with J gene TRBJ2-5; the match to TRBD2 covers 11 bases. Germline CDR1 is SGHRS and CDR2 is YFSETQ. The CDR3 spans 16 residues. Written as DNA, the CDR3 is TGCGCCAGCAGCCCGGGACTAGCGGACTTTCAAGGGACCCAGTACTTC. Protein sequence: CASSPGLADFQGTQYF.

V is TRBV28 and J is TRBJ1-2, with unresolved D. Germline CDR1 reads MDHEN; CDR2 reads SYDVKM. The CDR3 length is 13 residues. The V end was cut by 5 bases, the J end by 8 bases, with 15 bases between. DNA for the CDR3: TGTGCCAGCAGTCTCGACCCCCTAGCGGGCTACACCTTC. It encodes CASSLDPLAGYTF.